What follows are 15 T cell receptor beta chains derived from one specimen sequenced in a study of cytomegalovirus exposure and HLA in healthy donors. Generated by immunoSEQ multiplex PCR, the TCRdb table keeps only in-frame clones and is missing some. Of about 130,000 clones in the sample, approximately 89% were seen once. The specimen sequenced was PBMCs. These receptors originate from a man aged 25-40 years in good health and CMV-seronegative.

The CDR3 sequence: CASSLSRAKNIQYF. DNA for the CDR3: TGTGCCAGCAGTTTATCGCGGGCCAAAAACATTCAGTACTTC. The chain recombines TRBV27 with TRBJ2-4; unclear D gene. The CDR3 has 14 amino acids. Between the trimmed V and J ends, which lost 0 bases and 1 base, there was a span of 4 bases. Per the germline V gene, CDR1 is MNHEY and CDR2 is SMNVEV (reference sequence).

Written as DNA, the CDR3 is TGTGCCAGCAGCTTAGGTCTATCCCCCTATCAGCCCCAGCATTTT. Its protein product is CASSLGLSPYQPQHF. The V gene is TRBV7-2, the J gene TRBJ1-5; D remains unclear. V was cut by 1 base and J by 5 bases, with 12 bases left in between. The CDR3 loop spans 15 amino acids. CDR1 is SGHTA and CDR2 is FQGNSA in the germline V gene. The variable domain in full, completed from reference TRBV7-2 and TRBJ1-5, reads GAGVSQSPSNKVTEKGKDVELRCDPISGHTALYWYRQSLGQGLEFLIYFQGNSAPDKSGLPSDRFSAERTGGSVSTLTIQRTQQEDSAVYLCASSLGLSPYQPQHFGDGTRLSIL.

This chain joins TRBV28 and TRBJ2-1; a weak D match, TRBD2 (6 bases). The CDR3 totals 15 residues. The V gene's germline CDR1 is MDHEN and CDR2 SYDVKM. The germline V and J ends were trimmed by 4 bases and 2 bases, with 12 bases remaining between them. This CDR3 is CASSWGGEAYNEQFF. The DNA of the CDR3 is TGTGCCAGCAGTTGGGGCGGGGAAGCCTACAATGAGCAGTTCTTC.

The V call is TRBV6-1, the J call TRBJ1-1, with 11 positions matching TRBD1. The CDR3 runs to 14 residues. CDR1 is MNHNS, CDR2 SASEGT, per germline. The V gene end was trimmed by 4 bases and the J gene end by 4 bases; junction bases not matched to a gene: 2. CDR3 sequence (DNA): TGTGCCAGCAGTGGTGGGACAGGGGGCACTGAAGCTTTCTTT. Residues: CASSGGTGGTEAFF.

The J gene is TRBJ2-7, the V gene TRBV10-2; D is possibly TRBD2 (5 bases). The CDR3 is made up of 15 amino acids. V shed 3 bases and J shed 5 bases, with 17 bases lying between them. Germline CDR1 and CDR2: WSHSY and SAAADI. CDR3 sequence (DNA): TGCGCCAGCAGTGACCCCGGGGTGAAGCGCGACGAGCAGTACTTC. It yields the protein CASSDPGVKRDEQYF.

The rearrangement uses TRBV18 and TRBJ2-7; D possibly corresponds to TRBD2 (5 bases). The CDR3 totals 13 residues. V was trimmed by 2 bases and J by 1 base, leaving 6 bases between them. Germline V gene data show CDR1 as KGHSH and CDR2 as LQKENI. The CDR3 region is CASSPEGSYEQYF. The DNA of the CDR3 is TGTGCCAGCTCACCAGAGGGATCCTACGAGCAGTACTTC.

V gene TRBV6-5 combines with J gene TRBJ2-1; 7 bases line up with TRBD2. Germline V gene sequence: CDR1 MNHEY, CDR2 SVGAGI. This CDR3 spans 14 amino acids. V was clipped by 6 bases and J by 2 bases; unmatched bases: 4. The CDR3 sequence: CASSLSGAYNEQFF. The CDR3 DNA reads TGTGCCAGCAGCTTAAGCGGGGCCTACAATGAGCAGTTCTTC.

The rearrangement uses TRBV7-3 and TRBJ1-1; 10 nucleotides agree with TRBD1. V gave up 6 bases and J gave up 3 bases; unmatched junction bases: 1. The CDR3 sequence is 13 residues long. CDR1 is SGHTA, CDR2 FQGTGA, per germline. DNA for the CDR3: TGTGCCAGCAGAGGGACAGGGGACACTGAAGCTTTCTTT. This gives the protein CASRGTGDTEAFF.

V usage is TRBV6-5 and J usage is TRBJ2-2; D might be TRBD1 (5 bases). The CDR3 spans 14 residues. Germline values: CDR1 MNHEY, CDR2 SVGAGI. Trimming left V 0 bases short and J 6 bases short, with 8 bases between. The CDR3 region is CASSYSKGPGELFF. The CDR3 nucleotides read TGTGCCAGCAGTTACTCGAAGGGGCCCGGGGAGCTGTTTTTT.

Here the CDR3 reads CASSLFGNQPQHF. The DNA for the CDR3 is TGTGCCAGCAGTTTATTCGGTAATCAGCCCCAGCATTTT. The chain uses TRBV28 and TRBJ1-5; D gene uncertain. This CDR3 has 13 amino acids. V was clipped by 1 base and J by 4 bases, with 5 bases between them. The germline V gene encodes CDR1 MDHEN and CDR2 SYDVKM.

The CDR3 loop reads CASSSGQDLRGYTF. CDR3 bases: TGTGCCAGCAGCTCCGGACAGGACCTCCGTGGCTACACCTTC. The V and J genes are TRBV5-4 and TRBJ1-2; 7 bases map to TRBD1. There are 14 residues in the CDR3. Germline V gives CDR1 SGHNT, CDR2 YYREEE (reference sequence). Trimming at V came to 3 bases and at J to 7 bases, leaving 9 bases not matched to a gene.

V usage is TRBV5-5 and J usage is TRBJ1-2; D remains unclear. This CDR3 has 12 residues. Germline V gene data show CDR1 as SGHKS and CDR2 as YYEKEE (reference sequence). V lost 4 bases and J 8 bases, leaving 12 bases between the germline ends. The CDR3, as DNA: TGTGCCAGCAGCCCCTCCGAGGGAGGCTACACCTTC. Translation gives CASSPSEGGYTF.

This clone was seen a single time. This chain connects TRBV11-2 to TRBJ2-1; TRBD2 might be the D (5 bases). The CDR3 spans 12 residues. Between the trimmed V and J ends, which lost 1 base and 7 bases, there was a span of 5 bases. The germline V gene has CDR1 SGHAT and CDR2 FQNNGV. DNA for the CDR3: TGTGCCAGCAGCTTAGCGGGGAATGAGCAGTTCTTC. The encoded protein is CASSLAGNEQFF.

The chain combines TRBV6-5 with TRBJ2-7; TRBD1 might be the D (6 bases). Trimming stripped 5 bases from V and 2 bases from J, with 13 bases between. Germline loops: CDR1 MNHEY, CDR2 SVGAGI. The CDR3 sequence is 14 residues long. This CDR3 reads CASSVRQEPYEQYF. CDR3 sequence (DNA): TGTGCCAGCAGTGTAAGACAGGAACCCTACGAGCAGTACTTC.

This rearrangement joins TRBV19 to TRBJ1-1; perhaps TRBD1 as D (5 bases). Germline V lookup: CDR1 LNHDA, CDR2 SQIVND (reference sequence). The V end lost 5 bases, the J end lost 1 base, and 11 bases lay between the germline ends. This CDR3 has 14 amino acids. The CDR3 sequence: CASSLRQGNTEAFF. CDR3 bases: TGTGCCAGTAGTTTAAGGCAGGGGAACACTGAAGCTTTCTTT. The variable domain in full, with the rest retrieved from reference TRBV19 and TRBJ1-1, is DGGITQSPKYLFRKEGQNVTLSCEQNLNHDAMYWYRQDPGQGLRLIYYSQIVNDFQKGDIAEGYSVSREKKESFPLTVTSAQKNPTAFYLCASSLRQGNTEAFFGQGTRLTVV.